The rows below give T cell receptor beta chains drawn from one sample of a study of blood T cells in healthy people across ages. Each CDR3 protein is one row after TCRdb ran MiXCR on the 5' RACE reads. The table records 920,000 or so distinct CDR3 sequences, more than 40% of them present only once. Sequenced input: blood. These receptor sequences come from a woman aged 55 to 70 in good health. Each CDR3 is given with its conserved first and last residue. The order of the fields is J gene, V gene, D gene, CDR3 protein. The D gene is left open where the match is weak.

j_call: TRBJ2-3; v_call: TRBV12-3/TRBV12-4; d_call: TRBD1; cdr3_aa: CASTYRTGLSTDTQYF
j_call: TRBJ2-7; v_call: TRBV27; d_call: NA; cdr3_aa: CASSFARALYF
j_call: TRBJ2-7; v_call: TRBV20-1; d_call: TRBD2; cdr3_aa: CSARDGGRVTYEQYF
j_call: TRBJ2-3; v_call: TRBV12-5; d_call: TRBD2; cdr3_aa: CASGLVVGLAGGPRTDTQYF
j_call: TRBJ2-3; v_call: TRBV12-3/TRBV12-4; d_call: TRBD2; cdr3_aa: CASSRRTSATDTQYF
j_call: TRBJ1-6; v_call: TRBV3-1; d_call: NA; cdr3_aa: CASSQGWGSNSPLHF
j_call: TRBJ2-1; v_call: TRBV7-2; d_call: NA; cdr3_aa: CASSLVLFYEQFF
j_call: TRBJ2-2; v_call: TRBV25-1; d_call: TRBD1; cdr3_aa: CACSGITGAARGTGELFF
j_call: NA; v_call: TRBV11-1; d_call: TRBD2; cdr3_aa: CASSLIPSGRFSEQYF
j_call: TRBJ1-2; v_call: TRBV6-1; d_call: NA; cdr3_aa: CASSEPEAGYGYTF
j_call: TRBJ2-7; v_call: TRBV10-3; d_call: NA; cdr3_aa: CAVSVPPNRSSYEQYF
j_call: TRBJ2-5; v_call: TRBV20-1; d_call: NA; cdr3_aa: CSARQDLWETQYF
j_call: TRBJ2-3; v_call: TRBV7-2; d_call: TRBD1; cdr3_aa: CASSPDRGDTQYF
j_call: TRBJ2-7; v_call: TRBV29-1; d_call: TRBD2; cdr3_aa: CNVNGLAALSYEQYF
j_call: TRBJ2-7; v_call: TRBV21-1; d_call: NA; cdr3_aa: CASSSTGGRAYEQYF